This is a list of T cell receptor beta chains from one sample in a study of cytomegalovirus exposure and HLA in healthy donors. The method was immunoSEQ multiplex PCR; TCRdb's version includes in-frame clones alone and lacks a portion of them. The table includes tens of thousands of clones, roughly 73% detected once. The sample was PBMCs. These receptors all come from a male donor in good health and CMV-seropositive. Both conserved end residues are part of each CDR3. D genes are given only for firm matches. A row's size may be missing; if present it is once, few, many or a size class.

j_call: TRBJ1-3
d_call: TRBD1
v_call: TRBV19
clone_size: few
cdr3_aa: CASSGQESSGNTIYF
cdr3_nt: TGTGCCAGTAGCGGACAGGAAAGCTCTGGAAACACCATATATTTT

j_call: TRBJ2-2
d_call: NA
v_call: TRBV6-4
clone_size: NA
cdr3_aa: CASSDPPTGELFF
cdr3_nt: TGTGCCAGCAGTGACCCCCCTACCGGGGAGCTGTTTTTT

j_call: TRBJ1-5
d_call: NA
v_call: TRBV2
clone_size: NA
cdr3_aa: CASSEELHQPQHF
cdr3_nt: TGTGCCAGCAGTGAAGAGCTTCATCAGCCCCAGCATTTT

j_call: TRBJ1-5
d_call: NA
v_call: TRBV6-9
clone_size: NA
cdr3_aa: CASRGVENRESNQPQHF
cdr3_nt: TGTGCCAGCAGGGGGGTCGAGAACAGGGAAAGCAATCAGCCCCAGCATTTT

j_call: TRBJ2-1
d_call: TRBD2
v_call: TRBV18
clone_size: NA
cdr3_aa: CASSRGLETNNEQFF
cdr3_nt: TGTGCCAGCTCACGAGGACTAGAAACCAACAATGAGCAGTTCTTC

j_call: TRBJ1-5
d_call: TRBD1
v_call: TRBV5-5
clone_size: NA
cdr3_aa: CASSDRDRVGNQPQHF
cdr3_nt: TGTGCCAGCAGCGACCGGGACAGGGTTGGCAATCAGCCCCAGCATTTT

j_call: TRBJ2-5
d_call: NA
v_call: TRBV4-1
clone_size: NA
cdr3_aa: CASSEAPTGAQYF
cdr3_nt: TGCGCCAGCAGCGAGGCGCCCACTGGAGCCCAGTACTTC

j_call: TRBJ1-2
d_call: NA
v_call: TRBV30
clone_size: NA
cdr3_aa: CAWSSSGSGYTF
cdr3_nt: TGTGCCTGGAGTTCGTCGGGGAGTGGCTACACCTTC

j_call: TRBJ2-7
d_call: TRBD1
v_call: TRBV5-1
clone_size: few
cdr3_aa: CASSLSGQGVYEQYF
cdr3_nt: TGCGCCAGCAGCTTGTCCGGACAGGGTGTCTACGAGCAGTACTTC

j_call: TRBJ2-5
d_call: TRBD2
v_call: TRBV5-4
clone_size: once
cdr3_aa: CASSRGTSGQETQYF
cdr3_nt: TGTGCCAGCAGTCGGGGGACTAGCGGCCAAGAGACCCAGTACTTC

j_call: TRBJ2-2
d_call: NA
v_call: TRBV28
clone_size: few
cdr3_aa: CASSLWTEGTGELFF
cdr3_nt: TGTGCCAGCAGTTTGTGGACCGAGGGCACCGGGGAGCTGTTTTTT

j_call: TRBJ2-7
d_call: NA
v_call: TRBV19
clone_size: NA
cdr3_aa: CASSLRETYEQYF
cdr3_nt: TGTGCCAGTAGTTTACGGGAGACCTACGAGCAGTACTTC

j_call: TRBJ2-3
d_call: NA
v_call: TRBV5-6
clone_size: NA
cdr3_aa: CASSLAQWTDSTDTQYF
cdr3_nt: TGCGCCAGCAGCTTGGCCCAGTGGACAGACAGCACAGATACGCAGTATTTT

j_call: TRBJ2-1
d_call: NA
v_call: TRBV7-9
clone_size: once
cdr3_aa: CSSTLEPPYNEQFF
cdr3_nt: TGTTCCAGCACCCTTGAGCCCCCCTACAATGAGCAGTTCTTC

j_call: TRBJ1-3
d_call: TRBD1
v_call: TRBV14
clone_size: NA
cdr3_aa: CASSFTGASGNTIYF
cdr3_nt: TGTGCCAGCAGCTTTACAGGGGCCTCTGGAAACACCATATATTTT

j_call: TRBJ2-1
d_call: TRBD2
v_call: TRBV5-1
clone_size: NA
cdr3_aa: CASSLVPPSGSNEQFF
cdr3_nt: TGCGCCAGCAGCTTGGTTCCCCCTAGCGGGAGCAATGAGCAGTTCTTC

j_call: TRBJ2-3
d_call: NA
v_call: TRBV6-4
clone_size: NA
cdr3_aa: CASSPGASTDTQYF
cdr3_nt: TGTGCCAGCAGTCCAGGGGCGAGCACAGATACGCAGTATTTT

j_call: TRBJ2-1
d_call: NA
v_call: TRBV9
clone_size: NA
cdr3_aa: CASSIGAGVLTNEQFF
cdr3_nt: TGTGCCAGCAGCATCGGCGCAGGGGTTTTAACGAATGAGCAGTTCTTC

j_call: TRBJ2-5
d_call: NA
v_call: TRBV20-1
clone_size: once
cdr3_aa: CSAGRGETQYF
cdr3_nt: TGCAGTGCTGGCCGGGGGGAGACCCAGTACTTC

j_call: TRBJ2-3
d_call: NA
v_call: TRBV19
clone_size: NA
cdr3_aa: CASSIGPVVDTQYF
cdr3_nt: TGTGCCAGTAGTATAGGTCCAGTGGTAGATACGCAGTATTTT